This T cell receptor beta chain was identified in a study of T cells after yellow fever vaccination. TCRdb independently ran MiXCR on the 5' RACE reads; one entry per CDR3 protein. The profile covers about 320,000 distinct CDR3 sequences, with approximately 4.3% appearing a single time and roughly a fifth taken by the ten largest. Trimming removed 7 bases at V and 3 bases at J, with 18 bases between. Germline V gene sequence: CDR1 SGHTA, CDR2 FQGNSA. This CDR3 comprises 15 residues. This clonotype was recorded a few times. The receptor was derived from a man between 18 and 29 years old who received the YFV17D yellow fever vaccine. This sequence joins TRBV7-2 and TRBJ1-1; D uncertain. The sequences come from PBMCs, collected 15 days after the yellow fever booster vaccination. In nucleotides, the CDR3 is TGTGCCAGCACCCCCGGTCGAGGGCTTGACACTGAAGCTTTCTTT. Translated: CASTPGRGLDTEAFF.